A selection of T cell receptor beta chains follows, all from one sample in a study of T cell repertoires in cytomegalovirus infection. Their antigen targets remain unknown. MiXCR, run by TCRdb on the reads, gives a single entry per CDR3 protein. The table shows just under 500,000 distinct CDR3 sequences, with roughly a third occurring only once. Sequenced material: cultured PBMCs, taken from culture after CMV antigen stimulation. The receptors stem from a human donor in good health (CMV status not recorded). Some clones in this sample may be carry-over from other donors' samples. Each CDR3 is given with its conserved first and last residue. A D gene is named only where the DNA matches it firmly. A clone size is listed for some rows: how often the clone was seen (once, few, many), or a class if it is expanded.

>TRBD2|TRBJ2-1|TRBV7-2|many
CASSLGLAGVSYNEQFF
TGTGCCAGCAGCTTAGGTTTAGCGGGAGTATCCTACAATGAGCAGTTCTTC
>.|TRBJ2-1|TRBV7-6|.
CASSLNQGLSNEQFF
TGTGCCAGCAGCTTAAACCAGGGATTGTCGAATGAGCAGTTCTTC
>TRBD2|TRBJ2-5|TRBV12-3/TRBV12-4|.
CASSRGLVETQYF
TGTGCCAGCAGCCGCGGACTAGTGGAGACCCAGTACTTC
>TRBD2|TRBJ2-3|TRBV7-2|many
CASSLVGVAGGVADTQYF
TGTGCCAGCAGCTTAGTGGGAGTAGCGGGAGGGGTGGCAGATACGCAGTATTTT
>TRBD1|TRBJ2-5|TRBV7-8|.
CASSRFPGQGQETQYF
TGTGCCAGCAGCAGATTCCCGGGACAGGGACAAGAGACCCAGTACTTC
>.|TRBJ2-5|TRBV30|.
CAWSVGRETQYF
TGTGCCTGGAGTGTCGGGAGAGAGACCCAGTACTTC
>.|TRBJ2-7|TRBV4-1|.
CASSYGLISYEQYF
TGCGCCAGCAGCTACGGATTAATCTCCTACGAGCAGTACTTC
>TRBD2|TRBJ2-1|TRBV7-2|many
CASSLGSGRAHNEQFF
TGTGCCAGCAGCTTGGGTAGCGGGAGGGCCCACAATGAGCAGTTCTTC
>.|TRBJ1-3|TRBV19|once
CASSTGATSGNTIYF
TGTGCCAGTAGTACAGGGGCGACCTCTGGAAACACCATATATTTT
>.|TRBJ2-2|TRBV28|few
CASSSDLAAYRGTGELFF
TGTGCCAGCAGTTCAGACTTAGCGGCTTATCGGGGGACCGGGGAGCTGTTTTTT
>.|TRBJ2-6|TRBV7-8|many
CASSLVGSSGANVLTF
TGTGCCAGCAGCTTAGTCGGAAGCTCTGGGGCCAACGTCCTGACTTTC
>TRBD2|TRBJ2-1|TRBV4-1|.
CASSLTGTSGMREQFF
TGCGCCAGCAGCCTTACCGGGACTAGCGGGATGAGAGAGCAGTTCTTC
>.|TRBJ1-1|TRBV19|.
CASREAGGSGEAFF
TGTGCCAGTAGGGAAGCGGGGGGCTCGGGCGAAGCTTTCTTT
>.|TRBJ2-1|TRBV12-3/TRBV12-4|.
CASSLGTPYEQFF
TGTGCCAGCAGTTTGGGGACGCCCTACGAGCAGTTCTTC
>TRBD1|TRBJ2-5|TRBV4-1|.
CASSQDPGGTQETQYF
TGCGCCAGCAGCCAAGACCCAGGGGGTACCCAAGAGACCCAGTACTTC
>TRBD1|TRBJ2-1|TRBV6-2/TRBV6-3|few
CASSRGQGGNNEQFF
TGTGCCAGCAGCAGGGGACAGGGGGGAAATAATGAGCAGTTCTTC
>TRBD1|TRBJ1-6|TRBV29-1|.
CSVAGTGDSPLHF
TGCAGCGTGGCCGGGACAGGAGATTCACCCCTCCACTTT
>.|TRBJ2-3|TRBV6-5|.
CASKTPLGTDTQYF
TGTGCCAGCAAGACACCTCTCGGCACAGATACGCAGTATTTT
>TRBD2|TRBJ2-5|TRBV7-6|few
CASSRLAQYRETQYF
TGTGCCAGCAGTCGACTAGCCCAATACCGGGAGACCCAGTACTTC
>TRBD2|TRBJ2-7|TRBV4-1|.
CASSPQGPSSGSGEQYF
TGTGCCAGCAGCCCCCAGGGGCCGTCTAGCGGGAGTGGCGAGCAGTACTTC
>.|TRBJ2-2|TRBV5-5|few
CASSLVAGTGELFF
TGTGCCAGCAGCTTGGTGGCGGGCACCGGGGAGCTGTTTTTT
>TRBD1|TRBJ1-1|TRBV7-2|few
CASSTQGIHTEAFF
TGTGCCAGCAGCACACAGGGGATCCACACTGAAGCTTTCTTT
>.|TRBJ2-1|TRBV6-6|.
CASSSPLNDEQFF
TGTGCCAGCAGTTCCCCTCTAAATGATGAGCAGTTCTTC
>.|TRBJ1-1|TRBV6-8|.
CASSSRARLPAFF
TGTGCCAGCAGTTCGCGAGCTAGACTGCCGGCTTTCTTT
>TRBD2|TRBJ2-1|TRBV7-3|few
CASSSQLAGDRDEQFF
TGTGCCAGCAGCTCTCAACTAGCGGGAGATCGCGATGAGCAGTTCTTC
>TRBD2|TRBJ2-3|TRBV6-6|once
CASSTREGGGGTDTQYF
TGTGCCAGCAGTACCCGGGAGGGCGGAGGAGGCACAGATACGCAGTATTTT
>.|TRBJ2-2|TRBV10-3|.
CAIRLSSGTGELFF
TGTGCCATCAGACTTTCGAGCGGTACCGGGGAGCTGTTTTTT
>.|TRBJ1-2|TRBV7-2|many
CASSYPGMKHGYTF
TGTGCCAGCAGCTACCCCGGGATGAAGCACGGCTACACCTTC
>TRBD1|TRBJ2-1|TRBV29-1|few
CSAEGQGAFNEQFF
TGCAGCGCCGAGGGGCAGGGGGCTTTCAATGAGCAGTTCTTC
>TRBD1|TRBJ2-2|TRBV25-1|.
CASSELRQGPTGELFF
TGTGCCAGCAGTGAATTGAGACAGGGACCCACCGGGGAGCTGTTTTTT
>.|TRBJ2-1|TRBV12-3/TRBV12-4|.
CASSLFLQGNEQFF
TGTGCCAGCAGTTTATTTTTACAGGGAAATGAGCAGTTCTTC
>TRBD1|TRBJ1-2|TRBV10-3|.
CAISDLTGGANYGYTF
TGTGCCATCAGTGACCTCACAGGGGGGGCCAACTATGGCTACACCTTC
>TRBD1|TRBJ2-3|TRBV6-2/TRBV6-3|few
CASSYDPRTGGETDTQYF
TGTGCCAGCAGTTACGACCCGAGGACAGGGGGGGAGACAGATACGCAGTATTTT
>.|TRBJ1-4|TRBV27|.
CASRRGSSNEKLFF
TGTGCCAGCAGGCGGGGTTCTTCTAATGAAAAACTGTTTTTT
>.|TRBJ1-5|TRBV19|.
CASSGVKGGPQHF
TGTGCCAGTAGTGGGGTAAAAGGGGGGCCCCAGCATTTT
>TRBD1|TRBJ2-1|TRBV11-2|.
CASSLGDRNDNEQFF
TGTGCCAGCAGCTTGGGGGACAGGAATGACAATGAGCAGTTCTTC
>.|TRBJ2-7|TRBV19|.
CACSRGRAVDEQYF
TGTGCCTGTAGTAGGGGCAGGGCGGTGGACGAGCAGTACTTC
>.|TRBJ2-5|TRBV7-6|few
CASSLALQWGETQYF
TGTGCCAGCAGCTTAGCGCTCCAGTGGGGGGAGACCCAGTACTTC
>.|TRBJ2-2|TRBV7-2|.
CASSFELAGTGELFF
TGTGCCAGCAGCTTTGAACTAGCAGGCACCGGGGAGCTGTTTTTT
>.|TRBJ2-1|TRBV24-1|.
CATRRGTLGYNEQFF
TGTGCCACCAGACGCGGGACCCTGGGATACAATGAGCAGTTCTTC
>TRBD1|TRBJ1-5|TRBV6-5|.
CASSYSTGVGQPQHF
TGTGCCAGCAGTTACTCCACAGGGGTTGGGCAGCCCCAGCATTTT
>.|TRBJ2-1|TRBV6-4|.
CASSNEELGEQFF
TGTGCCAGCAGTAACGAGGAGCTGGGTGAGCAGTTCTTC
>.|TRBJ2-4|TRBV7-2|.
CASKTREAQYF
TGTGCCAGCAAGACCAGGGAGGCCCAGTACTTC
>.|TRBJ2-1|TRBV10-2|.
CASGSGDPYNEQFF
TGCGCCAGCGGGTCGGGGGACCCCTACAATGAGCAGTTCTTC
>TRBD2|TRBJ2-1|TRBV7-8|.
CASSLLRGRPNEQFF
TGTGCCAGCAGCTTACTACGCGGGAGGCCCAATGAGCAGTTCTTC
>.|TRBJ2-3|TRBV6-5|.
CASSPDGGDTQYF
TGTGCCAGCAGTCCCGATGGTGGGGATACGCAGTATTTT
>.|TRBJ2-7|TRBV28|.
CASSPLLRDNYEQYF
TGTGCCAGCAGTCCCCTACTCCGGGACAACTACGAGCAGTACTTC
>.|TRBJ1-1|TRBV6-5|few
CASSYSGLLNTEAFF
TGTGCCAGCAGTTACTCGGGACTCCTGAACACTGAAGCTTTCTTT